This T cell receptor beta chain derives from a study of blood T cell repertoires in COVID-19. Study-level background: Acute-phase and convalescent COVID-19 samples originated in the United States, Italy and Spain. T cells, B-cell-depleted T cells, or PBMCs supplied cDNA or gDNA.

Original analysis: Estimated nucleated cell counts came from reference gene primer amplification. Sequenced by immunoSEQ multiplex PCR; TCRdb stores in-frame clones only, minus some. Clone size and the V and J calls come from that table; the DNA yielded D and trimming. This sample yields about 260,000 clones, of which more than 75% are seen a single time; around 10% belongs to the top ten. The clonotype was recovered from a man in his forties who had recovered from COVID-19. Specimen: peripheral blood.

Here the CDR3 reads CASSVRRGRVYNYGYTF. The CDR3 region has the DNA TGTGCCAGCAGCGTACGGAGGGGTCGGGTGTACAACTATGGCTACACCTTC. The gene calls are TRBV9 and TRBJ1-2, with TRBD1 as a possible D gene (5 bases). CDR3 length: 17 amino acids. V was cut by 1 base and J by 2 bases, with 18 bases left in between. CDR1 and CDR2 from the germline V gene are SGDLS and YYNGEE.